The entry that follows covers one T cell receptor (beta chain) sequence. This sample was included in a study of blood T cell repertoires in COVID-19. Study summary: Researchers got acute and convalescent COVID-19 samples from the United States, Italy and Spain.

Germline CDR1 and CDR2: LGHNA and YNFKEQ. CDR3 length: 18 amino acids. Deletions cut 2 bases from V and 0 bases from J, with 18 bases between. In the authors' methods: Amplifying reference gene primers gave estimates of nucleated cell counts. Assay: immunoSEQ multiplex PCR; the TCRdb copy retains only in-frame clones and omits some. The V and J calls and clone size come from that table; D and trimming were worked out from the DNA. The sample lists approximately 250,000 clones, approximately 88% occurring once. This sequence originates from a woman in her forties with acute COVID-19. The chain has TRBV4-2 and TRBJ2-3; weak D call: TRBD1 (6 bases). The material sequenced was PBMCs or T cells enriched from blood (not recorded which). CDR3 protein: CASSQRAGVVASTDTQYF. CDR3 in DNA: TGTGCCAGCAGCCAACGAGCAGGGGTTGTTGCTAGCACAGATACGCAGTATTTT.